This T cell receptor beta chain was sequenced for a study of T cells in Graves' hyperthyroidism and ophthalmopathy. The CDR3 has 11 residues. Trimming took 1 base from V and 13 from J; bases not matched to a gene: 3. General study results and limits: Blood also showed most of the thyroid clonotypes that were expanded above 0.001. Prediction of ophthalmopathy progression came a median approximately 7 months pre-onset.

Hyperthyroidism of Graves' type that showed no ophthalmopathy progression within 18 months was stable. Exclusion criteria comprised uncontrolled infection, other autoimmune disease, pregnancy or lactation. RNA transcripts gave rise to amplified TCR beta CDR3 regions. Primed by the HTBI set, a first-round RT-PCR was run on the TCR CDR3. TCRdb re-called the multiplex PCR reads through MiXCR, storing one row per CDR3 protein. The sample yields a few hundred thousand distinct CDR3 sequences, 25% seen once. Details on this clonotype: Its antigen is unknown.

This chain links TRBV12-3 or TRBV12-4 with TRBJ2-5; TRBD2 matches at 7 bases. The clonotype comes from a man aged 45-60 years with Graves' hyperthyroidism. What was sequenced was blood. The CDR3 protein is CASSLGGRPYF. The CDR3 nucleotides read TGTGCCAGCAGTTTAGGCGGGAGACCGTACTTC.